Listed below are T cell receptor beta chains from one sample, sequenced in a study of cytomegalovirus exposure and HLA in healthy donors. Method: immunoSEQ multiplex PCR; TCRdb's copy keeps in-frame clones and lacks some. The sample has 65,000 to 75,000 clones; about 94% are singletons. The specimen was PBMCs. Receptors were obtained from a woman between 18 and 29 years old in good health and CMV-seropositive. Both conserved end residues are part of each CDR3. The order of the fields is clone size, V gene, D gene, J gene, CDR3 DNA, CDR3 protein. D genes are given only for firm matches. Clone size is stated in some rows and not others, as once, few, many or a class when expanded.

clone size: .; V gene: TRBV7-3; D gene: TRBD2; J gene: TRBJ2-1; CDR3 DNA: TGTGCCAGCAGCTTATCGGGAGGGCCCGATGAGCAGTTCTTC; CDR3 protein: CASSLSGGPDEQFF
clone size: few; V gene: TRBV7-6; D gene: TRBD1; J gene: TRBJ1-1; CDR3 DNA: TGTGCCAGCAGCCAGGGACAGGGGTGGACTGAAGCTTTCTTT; CDR3 protein: CASSQGQGWTEAFF
clone size: .; V gene: TRBV7-2; D gene: TRBD2; J gene: TRBJ2-5; CDR3 DNA: TGTGCCAGCAGCTGGAGCGGGACGGCGGAGACCCAGTACTTC; CDR3 protein: CASSWSGTAETQYF
clone size: .; V gene: TRBV7-8; D gene: .; J gene: TRBJ1-3; CDR3 DNA: TGTGCCAGCAGCCTCACGAGCTCTGGAAACACCATATATTTT; CDR3 protein: CASSLTSSGNTIYF
clone size: .; V gene: TRBV9; D gene: .; J gene: TRBJ1-6; CDR3 DNA: TGTGCCAGCAGCGCTCCTTCGTTACAGGGCTTTGGTTCACCCCTCCACTTT; CDR3 protein: CASSAPSLQGFGSPLHF
clone size: .; V gene: TRBV9; D gene: .; J gene: TRBJ2-2; CDR3 DNA: TGTGCCAGCGGGGCGGGGAGGACGAACACCGGGGAGCTGTTTTTT; CDR3 protein: CASGAGRTNTGELFF
clone size: .; V gene: TRBV6-5; D gene: TRBD1; J gene: TRBJ2-7; CDR3 DNA: TGTGCCAGCAGTTACTCGGACAGGCCAAGGGGGGAGCAGTACTTC; CDR3 protein: CASSYSDRPRGEQYF
clone size: .; V gene: TRBV5-4; D gene: .; J gene: TRBJ1-1; CDR3 DNA: TGTGCCAGCAGCTTGACAGGGCCGTACACTGAAGCTTTCTTT; CDR3 protein: CASSLTGPYTEAFF
clone size: .; V gene: TRBV5-1; D gene: TRBD1; J gene: TRBJ1-3; CDR3 DNA: TGCGCCAGCAGCCTCGTCGTACAGGGGGCGCGTGGAAACACCATATATTTT; CDR3 protein: CASSLVVQGARGNTIYF
clone size: .; V gene: TRBV6-1; D gene: TRBD1; J gene: TRBJ1-2; CDR3 DNA: TGTGCCAGCAGTGGTCCCACGACAGGGGGCTATGGCTACACCTTC; CDR3 protein: CASSGPTTGGYGYTF
clone size: .; V gene: TRBV7-2; D gene: .; J gene: TRBJ1-5; CDR3 DNA: TGTGCCAGCAGCTTACAGGGTCGGCTGAAGAATCAGCCCCAGCATTTT; CDR3 protein: CASSLQGRLKNQPQHF
clone size: .; V gene: TRBV9; D gene: TRBD2; J gene: TRBJ2-3; CDR3 DNA: TGTGCCAGCAGCACCTATCCCCCGACTAGCGGGAGGGTTACGCAGTATTTT; CDR3 protein: CASSTYPPTSGRVTQYF
clone size: .; V gene: TRBV18; D gene: .; J gene: TRBJ2-1; CDR3 DNA: TGTGCCAGCTCACCGGCAGTCAATGAGCAGTTCTTC; CDR3 protein: CASSPAVNEQFF
clone size: .; V gene: TRBV7-2; D gene: TRBD2; J gene: TRBJ2-1; CDR3 DNA: TGTGCCAGCAGTTCTCACAGCGGGAGGGCCTTATCTTACAATGAGCAGTTCTTC; CDR3 protein: CASSSHSGRALSYNEQFF
clone size: .; V gene: TRBV19; D gene: .; J gene: TRBJ1-1; CDR3 DNA: TGTGCCAGTAGTATACAGGGGAACACTGAAGCTTTCTTT; CDR3 protein: CASSIQGNTEAFF
clone size: .; V gene: TRBV4-1; D gene: TRBD2; J gene: TRBJ2-2; CDR3 DNA: TGCGCCAGCAGCCAGAGATTAGCGGGAGGCTCGGGGGAGCTGTTTTTT; CDR3 protein: CASSQRLAGGSGELFF
clone size: .; V gene: TRBV5-6; D gene: .; J gene: TRBJ2-3; CDR3 DNA: TGTGCCAGCAGCCGCCGGGAAGACGCAGATACGCAGTATTTT; CDR3 protein: CASSRREDADTQYF
clone size: .; V gene: TRBV5-1; D gene: TRBD2; J gene: TRBJ2-3; CDR3 DNA: TGCGCCAGCAGCTTGGCGGCTAGCGGGATCACAGATACGCAGTATTTT; CDR3 protein: CASSLAASGITDTQYF
clone size: .; V gene: TRBV5-1; D gene: TRBD2; J gene: TRBJ2-5; CDR3 DNA: TGCGCCAGCAGCTTGGTGCTAGCGGGGTATCAAGAGACCCAGTACTTC; CDR3 protein: CASSLVLAGYQETQYF
clone size: once; V gene: TRBV5-4; D gene: TRBD1; J gene: TRBJ1-6; CDR3 DNA: TGTGCCAGCAGCAAGATACCGGGACAGGGACTCTATAATTCACCCCTCCACTTT; CDR3 protein: CASSKIPGQGLYNSPLHF
clone size: .; V gene: TRBV2; D gene: .; J gene: TRBJ1-2; CDR3 DNA: TGTGCCAGCAGTGAAACGTCGCTAGGCTACACCTTC; CDR3 protein: CASSETSLGYTF
clone size: .; V gene: TRBV5-1; D gene: TRBD1; J gene: TRBJ1-6; CDR3 DNA: TGCGCCAGCAGCGGGACAGTAAATTCACCCCTCCACTTT; CDR3 protein: CASSGTVNSPLHF
clone size: .; V gene: TRBV5-6; D gene: .; J gene: TRBJ2-7; CDR3 DNA: TGTGCCAGCAGCACGGCAGGTGCCTCCTACGAGCAGTACTTC; CDR3 protein: CASSTAGASYEQYF
clone size: .; V gene: TRBV18; D gene: .; J gene: TRBJ1-5; CDR3 DNA: TGTGCCAGCTCACCCCGGGCAGGGTTCCTCAATCAGCCCCAGCATTTT; CDR3 protein: CASSPRAGFLNQPQHF
clone size: once; V gene: TRBV19; D gene: TRBD1; J gene: TRBJ1-2; CDR3 DNA: TGTGCCAGTAGTATGCCCAGGGGGAGTTACTATGGCTACACCTTC; CDR3 protein: CASSMPRGSYYGYTF
clone size: .; V gene: TRBV7-8; D gene: .; J gene: TRBJ2-3; CDR3 DNA: TGTGCCAGCAGCCCCTCCCAGCGGAGCACAGATACGCAGTATTTT; CDR3 protein: CASSPSQRSTDTQYF
clone size: .; V gene: TRBV9; D gene: .; J gene: TRBJ2-1; CDR3 DNA: TGTGCCAGCAGCGTAGATGTGAGAGGGGGATCCTACAATGAGCAGTTCTTC; CDR3 protein: CASSVDVRGGSYNEQFF
clone size: .; V gene: TRBV7-2; D gene: TRBD1; J gene: TRBJ1-2; CDR3 DNA: TGTGCCAGCAGCCCTACCGGGACAGTCTATGGCTACACCTTC; CDR3 protein: CASSPTGTVYGYTF
clone size: .; V gene: TRBV6-1; D gene: .; J gene: TRBJ2-3; CDR3 DNA: TGTGCCAGCAGTGAATGGGCCGATACGCAGTATTTT; CDR3 protein: CASSEWADTQYF
clone size: .; V gene: TRBV7-2; D gene: .; J gene: TRBJ1-2; CDR3 DNA: TGTGCCAGCAGCTTAGACAGGACGCAGATCTCCTATGGCTACACCTTC; CDR3 protein: CASSLDRTQISYGYTF
clone size: .; V gene: TRBV15; D gene: TRBD1; J gene: TRBJ1-1; CDR3 DNA: TGTGCCACCAGCAAGGACAGGGGGCTTAACACTGAAGCTTTCTTT; CDR3 protein: CATSKDRGLNTEAFF
clone size: .; V gene: TRBV27; D gene: TRBD1; J gene: TRBJ2-1; CDR3 DNA: TGTGCCAGCAGTTTAAGGACAGGGCGATACAATGAGCAGTTCTTC; CDR3 protein: CASSLRTGRYNEQFF
clone size: .; V gene: TRBV4-1; D gene: TRBD1; J gene: TRBJ2-1; CDR3 DNA: TGCGCCAGCAGCCAACAGGCCGGGACAGGGGTTGGTAATGAGCAGTTCTTC; CDR3 protein: CASSQQAGTGVGNEQFF
clone size: .; V gene: TRBV11-3; D gene: .; J gene: TRBJ1-2; CDR3 DNA: TGTGCCAGCAGCTTAGTGGTCAGTTATGGCTACACCTTC; CDR3 protein: CASSLVVSYGYTF
clone size: .; V gene: TRBV19; D gene: TRBD1; J gene: TRBJ1-1; CDR3 DNA: TGTGCCAGTAGCAGACAACAGGGGGGTGCCACTGAAGCTTTCTTT; CDR3 protein: CASSRQQGGATEAFF
clone size: .; V gene: TRBV19; D gene: TRBD1; J gene: TRBJ1-2; CDR3 DNA: TGTGCCAGTAGTCCGGACAGGGGTAGAAACTATGGCTACACCTTC; CDR3 protein: CASSPDRGRNYGYTF
clone size: once; V gene: TRBV30; D gene: TRBD1; J gene: TRBJ2-7; CDR3 DNA: TGTGCCTGGAACAAGGACAGGGGCTACGAGCAGTACTTC; CDR3 protein: CAWNKDRGYEQYF
clone size: .; V gene: TRBV5-5; D gene: TRBD1; J gene: TRBJ2-7; CDR3 DNA: TGTGCCAGCAGCTTCGGACAGGATGGAGCCTACGAGCAGTACTTC; CDR3 protein: CASSFGQDGAYEQYF
clone size: .; V gene: TRBV9; D gene: .; J gene: TRBJ1-1; CDR3 DNA: TGTGCCAGCAGCGTAGGTAGGGGGAAAGGCACTGAAGCTTTCTTT; CDR3 protein: CASSVGRGKGTEAFF
clone size: .; V gene: TRBV13; D gene: .; J gene: TRBJ2-7; CDR3 DNA: TGTGCCAGCAGCTTAAGCGACGAGCAGTACTTC; CDR3 protein: CASSLSDEQYF
clone size: .; V gene: TRBV5-1; D gene: TRBD2; J gene: TRBJ2-3; CDR3 DNA: TGCGCCAGCAGCTTCGGGACTAGCGGGAGTACAGATACGCAGTATTTT; CDR3 protein: CASSFGTSGSTDTQYF
clone size: .; V gene: TRBV5-8; D gene: .; J gene: TRBJ2-1; CDR3 DNA: TGTGCCAGCAGCTTGGAAGGGAGTTCGACCCCCGGCCAGTTCTTC; CDR3 protein: CASSLEGSSTPGQFF
clone size: .; V gene: TRBV4-3; D gene: .; J gene: TRBJ2-1; CDR3 DNA: TGCGCCAGCAGCCGCGGACAGGGTTGGTCTAGCGGAGTTTCTGGCTCCTACAATGAGCAGTTCTTC; CDR3 protein: CASSRGQGWSSGVSGSYNEQFF
clone size: .; V gene: TRBV6-1; D gene: .; J gene: TRBJ1-4; CDR3 DNA: TGTGCCAGCATTCGAGGGAAGGAAAAACTGTTTTTT; CDR3 protein: CASIRGKEKLFF
clone size: .; V gene: TRBV29-1; D gene: .; J gene: TRBJ2-1; CDR3 DNA: TGCAGCGTTGAATTTGGGGGGAGCTCCTACAATGAGCAGTTCTTC; CDR3 protein: CSVEFGGSSYNEQFF
clone size: .; V gene: TRBV6-6; D gene: TRBD1; J gene: TRBJ2-3; CDR3 DNA: TGTGCCAGCAGTTCCCCGACAGGGATCACAGATACGCAGTATTTT; CDR3 protein: CASSSPTGITDTQYF
clone size: few; V gene: TRBV2; D gene: .; J gene: TRBJ2-7; CDR3 DNA: TGTGCCAGCAGTGAGGCAGTGACCTACGAGCAGTACTTC; CDR3 protein: CASSEAVTYEQYF
clone size: once; V gene: TRBV14; D gene: TRBD1; J gene: TRBJ2-5; CDR3 DNA: TGTGCCAGCAGCCAAGATCGAGGGGGCGCGGAGACCCAGTACTTC; CDR3 protein: CASSQDRGGAETQYF
clone size: .; V gene: TRBV19; D gene: TRBD2; J gene: TRBJ2-5; CDR3 DNA: TGTGCCAGTAGTAGCCTACTAGCGGGGGGGGAGACCCAGTACTTC; CDR3 protein: CASSSLLAGGETQYF
clone size: .; V gene: TRBV19; D gene: TRBD1; J gene: TRBJ1-6; CDR3 DNA: TGTGCCAGTAGCCAAACCGCAACCGGGACAGGGGATTCACCCCTCCACTTT; CDR3 protein: CASSQTATGTGDSPLHF
clone size: .; V gene: TRBV7-6; D gene: .; J gene: TRBJ2-3; CDR3 DNA: TGTGCCAGCAGCCGACAGGTCGGAGATACGCAGTATTTT; CDR3 protein: CASSRQVGDTQYF
clone size: .; V gene: TRBV6-1; D gene: TRBD1; J gene: TRBJ1-4; CDR3 DNA: TGTGCCGGCTCGACAGGGACTAATGAAAAACTGTTTTTT; CDR3 protein: CAGSTGTNEKLFF
clone size: few; V gene: TRBV6-6; D gene: TRBD2; J gene: TRBJ2-7; CDR3 DNA: TGTGCCAGCAGTTACACCGGGACTAGTATCGAGCAGTACTTC; CDR3 protein: CASSYTGTSIEQYF
clone size: .; V gene: TRBV28; D gene: TRBD1; J gene: TRBJ1-6; CDR3 DNA: TGTGCCAGCAGTAAAGGACAGGGAGGTTCACCCCTCCACTTT; CDR3 protein: CASSKGQGGSPLHF
clone size: .; V gene: TRBV30; D gene: TRBD1; J gene: TRBJ2-2; CDR3 DNA: TGTGCCTGGGAATCTTGGACAGGGCCCAACACCGGGGAGCTGTTTTTT; CDR3 protein: CAWESWTGPNTGELFF